This entry lists 17 T cell receptor beta chains sequenced from one sample in a study of blood T cell repertoires in COVID-19. Measured with immunoSEQ multiplex PCR; TCRdb has only the in-frame clones, and not every one. The sample lists approximately 200,000 clones, about 90% occurring once. Source material: peripheral blood. The receptor set was obtained from a man aged 40-50 years with active or convalescent COVID-19.

This clone has just one count. The rearrangement links TRBV10-3 to TRBJ2-7; perhaps TRBD1 as D (6 bases). The germline V and J ends were trimmed by 4 bases and 3 bases, with 10 bases remaining between them. Germline CDR1 reads ENHRY; CDR2 reads SYGVKD. The CDR3 is made up of 13 amino acids. In DNA, the CDR3 is TGTGCCATCAGTGTTCAGGGGAGCTACGAGCAGTACTTC. Protein product: CAISVQGSYEQYF.

The chain joins TRBV27 to TRBJ2-7, with unresolved D. The CDR3 is 14 residues long. Trimming took 5 bases from V and 2 from J, leaving 13 bases between them. Germline V lookup: CDR1 MNHEY, CDR2 SMNVEV (reference sequence). In DNA form, the CDR3 reads TGTGCCAGCAGTCAAAAAACAGTGGCCTACGAGCAGTACTTC. This translates into CASSQKTVAYEQYF.

The rearrangement joins TRBV27 to TRBJ1-3, with a tentative D call TRBD1 (5 bases). Trimming stripped 0 bases from V and 0 bases from J, with 6 bases between. CDR1 is MNHEY, CDR2 SMNVEV, per germline (reference sequence). The CDR3 has 15 residues. The CDR3 DNA follows: TGTGCCAGCAGTTTATCGGGGCTCTCTGGAAACACCATATATTTT. Translated, it gives CASSLSGLSGNTIYF.

CDR3 sequence reads: CASSSSARGNTEAFF. CDR3 in DNA: TGTGCCAGCAGCTCCTCGGCTCGGGGGAACACTGAAGCTTTCTTT. This chain links TRBV7-8 with TRBJ1-1, with D unresolved. This CDR3 is 15 amino acids long. Germline CDR1 is SGHVS and CDR2 is FQNEAQ. Trimming cost V 4 bases and J 1 base, with 13 bases left between them.

The gene calls are TRBV28 and TRBJ1-5; D is unresolved. In germline, CDR1 is MDHEN, CDR2 SYDVKM. The CDR3 spans 15 residues. Trimming pared 7 bases from V and 0 bases from J, leaving 13 bases between. For the CDR3, the DNA is TGTGCCAGCACCGCCAAGATCTATAGCAATCAGCCCCAGCATTTT. It specifies CASTAKIYSNQPQHF.

The chain couples TRBV5-1 to TRBJ2-6; no clear D. This CDR3 is built from 16 residues. Germline assignment: CDR1 SGHRS and CDR2 YFSETQ. The ends were cut back, 0 bases at V and 0 bases at J, with 7 bases in the middle. The chain's CDR3 is CASSLVADSGANVLTF. CDR3 DNA: TGCGCCAGCAGCTTGGTGGCAGACTCTGGGGCCAACGTCCTGACTTTC. Using reference TRBV5-1 and TRBJ2-6 for the parts outside the CDR3, the full variable domain is KAGVTQTPRYLIKTRGQQVTLSCSPISGHRSVSWYQQTPGQGLQFLFEYFSETQRNKGNFPGRFSGRQFSNSRSEMNVSTLELGDSALYLCASSLVADSGANVLTFGAGSRLTVL.

V is TRBV7-2 and J is TRBJ2-2; 11 bases line up with TRBD2. Trimming cost V 5 bases and J 5 bases; bases outside gene matches: 16. The CDR3 covers 19 residues. Per germline, CDR1 SGHTA and CDR2 FQGNSA. The CDR3 here is CASSPAKGATSGDTGELFF. CDR3 in DNA: TGTGCCAGCAGCCCCGCCAAGGGGGCGACTAGCGGGGATACCGGGGAGCTGTTTTTT.

The chain links TRBV18 to TRBJ1-2; D unclear. V was clipped by 5 bases and J by 6 bases, with 7 bases between them. Germline V gene lookup returns CDR1 KGHSH and CDR2 LQKENI. The CDR3 loop spans 11 amino acids. The CDR3 loop reads CASSRRNGYTF. The CDR3 nucleotides are TGTGCCAGCTCAAGGAGAAATGGCTACACCTTC.

The chain couples TRBV5-1 to TRBJ2-7, with 9 bases lining up with TRBD1. This CDR3 spans 16 amino acids. Germline-derived CDR1 and CDR2 are SGHRS and YFSETQ. The junction had 11 bases not matched to a gene; V was cut back by 4 bases and J by 3 bases. For the CDR3, the DNA is TGCGCCAGCAGCCCCGCCGGGACAGGGTTCCTCTACGAGCAGTACTTC. Its protein product is CASSPAGTGFLYEQYF.

The rearrangement links TRBV5-8 to TRBJ2-7; TRBD2 agrees at 15 bases. The CDR3 length is 16 residues. Losses at the gene ends were 3 bases for V and 2 bases for J; bases not matched to a gene: 3. Germline CDR1 reads SGHTS; CDR2 reads YDEGEE. The CDR3 sequence: CASSWTSGRAPYEQYF. CDR3 coding DNA: TGTGCCAGCAGCTGGACTAGCGGGAGGGCCCCCTACGAGCAGTACTTC.

The rearrangement uses TRBV28 and TRBJ1-6; no reliable D call. The V gene's germline CDR1 is MDHEN and CDR2 SYDVKM. The CDR3 has 12 amino acids. The germline V and J ends were trimmed by 6 bases and 4 bases, with 4 bases remaining between them. CDR3 amino acids: CASSPYNSPLHF. In DNA, the CDR3 is TGTGCCAGCAGCCCGTATAATTCACCCCTCCACTTT.

The J gene is TRBJ1-1, the V gene TRBV28; 7 nucleotides line up with TRBD1. Per germline, CDR1 MDHEN and CDR2 SYDVKM. CDR3 size: 17 residues. V was pared by 5 bases and J by 1 base, with 13 bases of the junction left unmatched. CDR3 in amino acids: CASSPGDRVYANTEAFF. For the CDR3, the DNA is TGTGCCAGCAGTCCGGGAGACAGGGTATACGCGAACACTGAAGCTTTCTTT.

The chain couples TRBV6-5 to TRBJ1-1, with 7 bases matching TRBD1. Trimming took 2 bases from V and 10 from J; bases not matched to a gene: 4. The CDR3 spans 12 residues. The germline gives CDR1 MNHEY, CDR2 SVGAGI. The CDR3 nucleotides read TGTGCCAGCAGTTACCGACAGGGCGCAGCTTTCTTT. It yields the protein CASSYRQGAAFF.

The rearrangement links TRBV6-5 to TRBJ2-7, with D maybe TRBD1 (5 bases). V was clipped by 2 bases and J by 5 bases, with 10 bases between them. This CDR3 is built from 13 residues. Germline V CDR1 and CDR2: MNHEY, SVGAGI. CDR3 sequence reads: CASSYGRAHEQYF. The DNA of the CDR3 is TGTGCCAGCAGTTACGGCAGGGCTCACGAGCAGTACTTC.

This clone was found a few times. The gene calls are TRBV2 and TRBJ2-7, with a weak D call TRBD2 (5 bases). Germline-derived CDR1 and CDR2 are SNHLY and FYNNEI. The CDR3 contains 13 residues. V lost 5 bases to trimming and J lost 2 bases, with 10 bases between them. CDR3 protein: CASSFRGAYEQYF. CDR3 sequence (DNA): TGTGCCAGCAGTTTTCGGGGTGCCTACGAGCAGTACTTC.

The genes are TRBV6-5 and TRBJ2-5; possible D gene TRBD2, 6 bases. CDR1 and CDR2 from the germline V gene are MNHEY and SVGAGI. With 0 bases removed from V and 5 bases from J, the gap between germline ends came to 13 bases. The CDR3 is 15 residues long. CDR3 region: CASSYSTGTGETQYF. The DNA of the CDR3 is TGTGCCAGCAGTTACTCAACGGGGACTGGGGAGACCCAGTACTTC.

This clone was seen a single time. The rearrangement links TRBV7-2 to TRBJ1-1; 8 bases match TRBD1. The CDR3 covers 14 residues. The V and J ends lost 5 bases and 0 bases, in that order; junction bases with no gene match: 2. Germline values: CDR1 SGHTA, CDR2 FQGNSA. CDR3 in amino acids: CASSPTGVNTEAFF. DNA for the CDR3: TGTGCCAGCAGCCCGACAGGGGTGAACACTGAAGCTTTCTTT.